Listed below are T cell receptor beta chains from one sample, sequenced in a study of T cells in Graves' hyperthyroidism and ophthalmopathy. TCRdb passed the multiplex PCR reads through MiXCR, listing each CDR3 protein once. The table has fewer than 250,000 distinct CDR3 sequences, less than 20% seen once. Input material: blood. The origin of the receptors is a woman between 18 and 29 years old with Graves' ophthalmopathy. Each CDR3 is given with its conserved first and last residue. A D gene is named only where the DNA matches it firmly. The size of a clone is reported for some rows only, either as once, few or many, or as a class for expanded clones.

TRBJ2-3 TRBV20-1 NA many TGCAGTGCTACATCCTGGCGCGGCACAGATACGCAGTATTTT CSATSWRGTDTQYF
TRBJ2-5 TRBV6-1 NA many TGTGCCAGCAGTCCCAGCCCGGGCGGAGAGACCCAGTACTTC CASSPSPGGETQYF
TRBJ1-1 TRBV7-9 NA many TGTGCCAGCAGCTCGTACGTGGGTGGGGTCTCTGAAGCTTTCTTT CASSSYVGGVSEAFF
TRBJ2-2 TRBV6-1 NA few TGTGCCAGCACCCCAGTGGGGGAATCCGGGGAGCTGTTTTTT CASTPVGESGELFF
TRBJ2-2 TRBV5-4 TRBD2 few TGTGCCAGCAGCTTGAGCGGGGGGTCGGCCGGGGAGCTGTTTTTT CASSLSGGSAGELFF
TRBJ2-3 TRBV20-1 NA many TGCAGTGCTAGTCTACCCCACCTCCCGGGCGATACGCAGTATTTT CSASLPHLPGDTQYF
TRBJ2-3 TRBV5-1 NA many TGCGCCAGCAGCTTGATGACCCCTAGCACAGATACGCAGTATTTT CASSLMTPSTDTQYF
TRBJ2-1 TRBV12-3/TRBV12-4 TRBD1 many TGTGCCAGCAGTTTAGCGGGGGGACAGGGGAATGAGCAGTTCTTC CASSLAGGQGNEQFF
TRBJ1-2 TRBV20-1 TRBD1 many TGCAGTGCTATTAGACAGGGGTACGATGGCTACACCTTC CSAIRQGYDGYTF
TRBJ1-1 TRBV19 NA many TGTGCCAGTAGTTCCGAGATCAGGAACACTGAAGCTTTCTTT CASSSEIRNTEAFF
TRBJ2-1 TRBV7-9 TRBD2 many TGTGCCAGCAGCTCCAGCGTTACTAGCGGGGGGATCAATGAGCAGTTCTTC CASSSSVTSGGINEQFF
TRBJ2-5 TRBV19 TRBD2 many TGTGCCAGTAGTATTGGTTCCGGGACTAGCGGTATGGAGACCCAGTACTTC CASSIGSGTSGMETQYF
TRBJ1-2 TRBV7-9 NA many TGTGCCAGCAGCTTGAATTTGGGTTCCGGCTACACCTTC CASSLNLGSGYTF
TRBJ2-7 TRBV6-5 TRBD1 few TGTGCCAGCAGTTACTCTTCCGGGTGGGGGACAGGGTACGACTACGAGCAGTACTTC CASSYSSGWGTGYDYEQYF
TRBJ2-3 TRBV3-1 NA many TGTGCCAGCAGCCACCTAGATACGCAGTATTTT CASSHLDTQYF
TRBJ1-1 TRBV7-2 NA many TGTGCCAGCAGCTTATTTAGTGCAGGGAACACTGAAGCTTTCTTT CASSLFSAGNTEAFF
TRBJ1-2 TRBV5-1 NA many TGCGCCAGCAGCTTATACACCATGGGGCATCCTAACTATGGCTACACCTTC CASSLYTMGHPNYGYTF
TRBJ2-3 TRBV28 TRBD2 NA TGTGCCAGCAGTCCCACCCGTAGGACTAGTTCCGCAGATACGCAGTATTTT CASSPTRRTSSADTQYF
TRBJ1-1 TRBV3-1 NA many TGTGCCAGCAGCCAAGGGCAAGTAACTGAAGCTTTCTTT CASSQGQVTEAFF
TRBJ2-1 TRBV11-2 NA hyperexpanded TGTGCCAGCAGCTTAGCACGGGGACCTTTGAATGAGCAGTTCTTC CASSLARGPLNEQFF
TRBJ2-3 TRBV20-1 TRBD1 many TGCAGTGCCGCCGGGACAGGGCGCACAGATACGCAGTATTTT CSAAGTGRTDTQYF
TRBJ2-7 TRBV7-9 NA many TGTGCCAGCAGCTTGACAGTGCCATCCTACGAGCAGTACTTC CASSLTVPSYEQYF
TRBJ1-1 TRBV19 NA many TGTGCCAGTGTGACGGCCACTGAAGCTTTCTTT CASVTATEAFF
TRBJ1-5 TRBV30 TRBD1 many TGTGCCTTGCCCGGACAGGGGAGGGGGGACAATCAGCCCCAGCATTTT CALPGQGRGDNQPQHF
TRBJ2-7 TRBV28 NA many TGTGCCAGCAGTTTAATGCAGGATGGGTACGAGCAGTACTTC CASSLMQDGYEQYF
TRBJ2-2 TRBV11-3 NA NA TGTGCCAGCAGCCCAGACAAGTACACCGGGGAGCTGTTTTTT CASSPDKYTGELFF
TRBJ1-1 TRBV24-1 NA many TGTGCCACCAGCGCAGGCTTCCGCACTGAAGCTTTCTTT CATSAGFRTEAFF
TRBJ1-2 TRBV4-2 NA few TGTGCCAGCAGCCAAGACACAGAATTTAACTATGGCTACACCTTC CASSQDTEFNYGYTF
TRBJ2-3 TRBV7-7 NA many TGTGCTAGCAGCTTAGCGGACGGTGGAGATACGCAGTATTTT CASSLADGGDTQYF
TRBJ1-6 TRBV9 NA few TGTGCCAGCAGCGTAGTCCCAGATAGCTCCTATAATTCACCCCTCCACTTT CASSVVPDSSYNSPLHF
TRBJ2-1 TRBV24-1 TRBD2 many TGTGCCACGCGGACTAGCGACGACAATGAGCAGTTCTTC CATRTSDDNEQFF
TRBJ2-1 TRBV7-2 TRBD2 many TGTGCCAGCAGCTTCAGGACTAGCGGGATTAGGTACAATGAGCAGTTCTTC CASSFRTSGIRYNEQFF
TRBJ2-7 TRBV11-3 TRBD1 NA TGTGCCAGCAGCAACCCGGGACAGGGGATAATCTACGAGCAGTACTTC CASSNPGQGIIYEQYF
TRBJ1-4 TRBV18 NA many TGTGCCAGCTCTCGACAGATAAATGAAAAACTGTTTTTT CASSRQINEKLFF
TRBJ2-5 TRBV6-2/TRBV6-3 NA many TGTGCCAGCAGTTACGTTTCCCCGACCGAGACCCAGTACTTC CASSYVSPTETQYF
TRBJ2-1 TRBV18 NA NA TGTGCCAGCTCACGGGGCGCGGGCGATGAGCAGTTCTTC CASSRGAGDEQFF
TRBJ1-1 TRBV12-5 NA many TGTGCTAGTGGTTTTCGACCGTCGAACACTGAAGCTTTCTTT CASGFRPSNTEAFF
TRBJ2-3 TRBV20-1 NA many TGCAGTGCTAGGTCGCCTTCTACCCCTACGCAGTATTTT CSARSPSTPTQYF